The rows below give T cell receptor beta chains drawn from one sample of a study of OX40 agonist ivuxolimab in advanced cancers. Profiled with immunoSEQ multiplex PCR; TCRdb holds only in-frame clones, not every one. The table has about 70,000 clones, 86% seen once. The sample in question was CD4+ or CD8+ T cells sorted from blood, obtained in a trial of the OX40 agonist ivuxolimab. These receptors all stem from an adult with an advanced solid tumor such as melanoma, head and neck, liver or kidney cancer. CDR3s include the opening cysteine and the closing phenylalanine or tryptophan. The order of the fields is D gene, CDR3 length, V gene, clone size, J gene, CDR3 protein, CDR3 DNA. D genes are given only for firm matches. A clone size is listed for some rows: how often the clone was seen (once, few, many), or a class if it is expanded.

d_call: .; cdr3_length: 14; v_call: TRBV5-1; clone_size: .; j_call: TRBJ1-1; cdr3_aa: CASSLAQGLSEAFF; cdr3_nt: TGCGCCAGCAGCTTGGCTCAGGGTCTCTCTGAAGCTTTCTTT
d_call: .; cdr3_length: 17; v_call: TRBV7-8; clone_size: .; j_call: TRBJ1-6; cdr3_aa: CASSKRSGLTNNSPLHF; cdr3_nt: TGTGCCAGCAGCAAAAGATCAGGACTGACCAATAATTCACCCCTCCACTTT
d_call: .; cdr3_length: 14; v_call: TRBV5-1; clone_size: .; j_call: TRBJ1-5; cdr3_aa: CASSSYLGSQPQHF; cdr3_nt: TGCGCCAGCAGCTCCTACCTAGGGAGTCAGCCCCAGCATTTT
d_call: .; cdr3_length: 13; v_call: TRBV9; clone_size: .; j_call: TRBJ1-2; cdr3_aa: CASSPGDGRGYTF; cdr3_nt: TGTGCCAGCAGCCCAGGGGACGGGAGGGGCTACACCTTC
d_call: .; cdr3_length: 11; v_call: TRBV6-1; clone_size: .; j_call: TRBJ1-6; cdr3_aa: CASSYNSPLHF; cdr3_nt: TGTGCCAGCAGTTATAATTCACCCCTCCACTTT
d_call: TRBD1; cdr3_length: 13; v_call: TRBV5-4; clone_size: once; j_call: TRBJ2-7; cdr3_aa: CASSPGTEYEQYF; cdr3_nt: TGTGCCAGCAGCCCCGGGACAGAATACGAGCAGTACTTC
d_call: TRBD1; cdr3_length: 14; v_call: TRBV7-9; clone_size: .; j_call: TRBJ1-1; cdr3_aa: CASRQQGRRTEAFF; cdr3_nt: TGTGCCAGCAGACAACAGGGGCGGCGCACTGAAGCTTTCTTT
d_call: TRBD1; cdr3_length: 19; v_call: TRBV18; clone_size: .; j_call: TRBJ2-7; cdr3_aa: CASSPSGTGNVGSGYEQYF; cdr3_nt: TGTGCCAGCTCACCCTCCGGGACAGGAAACGTCGGGAGCGGTTACGAGCAGTACTTC
d_call: .; cdr3_length: 14; v_call: TRBV6-5; clone_size: .; j_call: TRBJ1-6; cdr3_aa: CASHLGTVDSPLHF; cdr3_nt: TGTGCCAGCCACCTCGGGACTGTAGATTCACCCCTCCACTTT
d_call: TRBD2; cdr3_length: 16; v_call: TRBV25-1; clone_size: .; j_call: TRBJ2-1; cdr3_aa: CASSEYLSGTYNEQFF; cdr3_nt: TGTGCCAGCAGTGAATATTTAAGCGGGACCTACAATGAGCAGTTCTTC
d_call: TRBD1; cdr3_length: 15; v_call: TRBV7-9; clone_size: .; j_call: TRBJ1-5; cdr3_aa: CASSEQGASNQPQHF; cdr3_nt: TGTGCCAGCAGCGAACAGGGGGCGAGCAATCAGCCCCAGCATTTT
d_call: .; cdr3_length: 13; v_call: TRBV2; clone_size: .; j_call: TRBJ2-7; cdr3_aa: CASMPGQTGEQYF; cdr3_nt: TGTGCCAGCATGCCTGGACAGACTGGCGAGCAGTACTTC
d_call: .; cdr3_length: 15; v_call: TRBV5-1; clone_size: .; j_call: TRBJ1-3; cdr3_aa: CASSPGTERGNTIYF; cdr3_nt: TGCGCCAGCAGCCCAGGAACGGAACGTGGAAACACCATATATTTT
d_call: .; cdr3_length: 12; v_call: TRBV30; clone_size: .; j_call: TRBJ2-7; cdr3_aa: CAWSQDSYEQYF; cdr3_nt: TGTGCCTGGAGTCAAGATTCCTACGAGCAGTACTTC
d_call: TRBD1; cdr3_length: 13; v_call: TRBV6-5; clone_size: .; j_call: TRBJ1-1; cdr3_aa: CASSSWDRTEAFF; cdr3_nt: TGTGCCAGCAGTTCTTGGGACAGGACTGAAGCTTTCTTT
d_call: .; cdr3_length: 14; v_call: TRBV5-1; clone_size: .; j_call: TRBJ2-2; cdr3_aa: CASSPLQGTGELFF; cdr3_nt: TGCGCCAGCAGCCCCCTTCAAGGAACCGGGGAGCTGTTTTTT
d_call: TRBD1; cdr3_length: 15; v_call: TRBV29-1; clone_size: .; j_call: TRBJ1-2; cdr3_aa: CSVVRDRGNLNGYTF; cdr3_nt: TGCAGCGTTGTCCGGGACAGGGGAAATCTGAATGGCTACACCTTC
d_call: TRBD2; cdr3_length: 14; v_call: TRBV2; clone_size: once; j_call: TRBJ2-1; cdr3_aa: CASSEAGGRVEQFF; cdr3_nt: TGTGCCAGCAGTGAAGCGGGGGGGAGGGTCGAGCAGTTCTTC
d_call: .; cdr3_length: 14; v_call: TRBV6-1; clone_size: .; j_call: TRBJ2-5; cdr3_aa: CASSGQAIQETQYF; cdr3_nt: TGTGCCAGCAGTGGACAGGCTATCCAAGAGACCCAGTACTTC
d_call: .; cdr3_length: 13; v_call: TRBV6-5; clone_size: .; j_call: TRBJ2-2; cdr3_aa: CASSTGFTGELFF; cdr3_nt: TGTGCCAGCAGTACAGGTTTCACCGGGGAGCTGTTTTTT
d_call: TRBD1; cdr3_length: 15; v_call: TRBV9; clone_size: .; j_call: TRBJ2-5; cdr3_aa: CASSVAGQVRETQYF; cdr3_nt: TGTGCCAGCAGCGTAGCTGGACAGGTCCGAGAGACCCAGTACTTC
d_call: TRBD1; cdr3_length: 15; v_call: TRBV9; clone_size: .; j_call: TRBJ2-1; cdr3_aa: CASSPSDRGLNEQFF; cdr3_nt: TGTGCCAGCAGCCCGTCGGACAGGGGGCTCAATGAGCAGTTCTTC
d_call: .; cdr3_length: 10; v_call: TRBV7-9; clone_size: .; j_call: TRBJ2-5; cdr3_aa: CASGQETQYF; cdr3_nt: TGTGCCAGCGGACAAGAGACCCAGTACTTC
d_call: .; cdr3_length: 11; v_call: TRBV6-6; clone_size: .; j_call: TRBJ1-4; cdr3_aa: CASRGSGKLFF; cdr3_nt: TGTGCCAGCAGGGGAAGTGGAAAACTGTTTTTT
d_call: .; cdr3_length: 12; v_call: TRBV2; clone_size: .; j_call: TRBJ2-7; cdr3_aa: CASSERGYEQYF; cdr3_nt: TGTGCCAGCAGTGAAAGGGGTTACGAGCAGTACTTC
d_call: .; cdr3_length: 14; v_call: TRBV29-1; clone_size: .; j_call: TRBJ1-5; cdr3_aa: CSVVAGAPNQPQHF; cdr3_nt: TGCAGCGTCGTTGCAGGGGCCCCCAATCAGCCCCAGCATTTT
d_call: .; cdr3_length: 12; v_call: TRBV5-8; clone_size: .; j_call: TRBJ2-5; cdr3_aa: CASSLQLETQYF; cdr3_nt: TGTGCCAGCAGCTTACAGCTGGAGACCCAGTACTTC
d_call: TRBD2; cdr3_length: 17; v_call: TRBV11-3; clone_size: .; j_call: TRBJ2-3; cdr3_aa: CASSLGLRESGTDTQYF; cdr3_nt: TGTGCCAGCAGCTTAGGACTGCGGGAGAGCGGCACAGATACGCAGTATTTT
d_call: .; cdr3_length: 15; v_call: TRBV5-1; clone_size: .; j_call: TRBJ2-3; cdr3_aa: CASSLGGASTDTQYF; cdr3_nt: TGCGCCAGCAGCCTAGGTGGTGCTAGCACAGATACGCAGTATTTT
d_call: .; cdr3_length: 13; v_call: TRBV25-1; clone_size: .; j_call: TRBJ1-1; cdr3_aa: CASIGVRNTEAFF; cdr3_nt: TGTGCCAGCATCGGGGTTAGGAACACTGAAGCTTTCTTT
d_call: .; cdr3_length: 14; v_call: TRBV18; clone_size: .; j_call: TRBJ2-7; cdr3_aa: CASSANTGIDEQYF; cdr3_nt: TGTGCCAGCTCAGCCAATACAGGGATAGACGAGCAGTACTTC
d_call: TRBD1; cdr3_length: 15; v_call: TRBV19; clone_size: .; j_call: TRBJ1-5; cdr3_aa: CASGETGAPQHPQHF; cdr3_nt: TGTGCCAGTGGTGAAACAGGGGCCCCACAGCATCCCCAGCATTTT
d_call: .; cdr3_length: 15; v_call: TRBV7-3; clone_size: once; j_call: TRBJ2-1; cdr3_aa: CASTPGMSSYNEQFF; cdr3_nt: TGTGCCAGCACCCCGGGGATGAGCTCCTACAATGAGCAGTTCTTC
d_call: .; cdr3_length: 16; v_call: TRBV7-3; clone_size: .; j_call: TRBJ2-1; cdr3_aa: CASSPQTGTHYNEQFF; cdr3_nt: TGTGCCAGCAGCCCCCAGACCGGGACCCATTACAATGAGCAGTTCTTC
d_call: .; cdr3_length: 15; v_call: TRBV2; clone_size: .; j_call: TRBJ1-5; cdr3_aa: CASSAPGTLRQPQHF; cdr3_nt: TGTGCCAGCAGTGCCCCCGGGACACTCCGCCAGCCCCAGCATTTT
d_call: TRBD1; cdr3_length: 15; v_call: TRBV5-1; clone_size: .; j_call: TRBJ1-4; cdr3_aa: CASRLTGATNEKLFF; cdr3_nt: TGCGCCAGCAGGTTGACAGGGGCAACTAATGAAAAACTGTTTTTT
d_call: .; cdr3_length: 13; v_call: TRBV6-6; clone_size: .; j_call: TRBJ2-7; cdr3_aa: CASSYLGAYEQYF; cdr3_nt: TGTGCCAGCAGTTACTTGGGGGCCTACGAGCAGTACTTC
d_call: TRBD1; cdr3_length: 15; v_call: TRBV18; clone_size: once; j_call: TRBJ2-2; cdr3_aa: CASSPGQANTGELFF; cdr3_nt: TGTGCCAGCTCACCGGGACAGGCGAACACCGGGGAGCTGTTTTTT
d_call: .; cdr3_length: 13; v_call: TRBV5-1; clone_size: .; j_call: TRBJ2-2; cdr3_aa: CATRPRITGELFF; cdr3_nt: TGCGCCACACGTCCCCGGATCACCGGGGAGCTGTTTTTT
d_call: .; cdr3_length: 10; v_call: TRBV20-1; clone_size: once; j_call: TRBJ2-5; cdr3_aa: CSARKGTQYF; cdr3_nt: TGCAGTGCTAGGAAGGGGACCCAGTACTTC
d_call: TRBD1; cdr3_length: 14; v_call: TRBV6-6; clone_size: .; j_call: TRBJ1-1; cdr3_aa: CASSYGTDRNEAFF; cdr3_nt: TGTGCCAGCAGTTACGGGACAGACAGGAATGAAGCTTTCTTT